In its sample, the clone carrying this T cell receptor beta chain was seen a few times. Across about two dozen US areas, participants ranged in age from roughly 18 to 95 years. Cohorts were assigned according to the clinical history that participants reported. The CDR3 is 13 residues long. Trimming pared 0 bases from V and 3 bases from J, leaving 7 bases between. The germline CDR1 and CDR2 sequences are SGHRS and YFSETQ. TCRdb keeps only in-frame clones here, not all; method: immunoSEQ multiplex PCR. The sample shows 250,000 to 350,000 clones, 90% of them seen only once. The source of the sample is a study of blood T cell repertoires in COVID-19. The wider study: COVID-19 samples collected from the United States, Italy and Spain covered acute and convalescent phases.

Sequencing input: PBMCs or T cells enriched from blood (not recorded which). The sequence derives from a woman aged 18 to 35 with acute COVID-19. The V gene is TRBV5-1, the J gene TRBJ2-7; D gene uncertain. The CDR3, as DNA: TGCGCCAGCAGCTTGGTCGGTAGCTACGAGCAGTACTTC. Translated: CASSLVGSYEQYF.